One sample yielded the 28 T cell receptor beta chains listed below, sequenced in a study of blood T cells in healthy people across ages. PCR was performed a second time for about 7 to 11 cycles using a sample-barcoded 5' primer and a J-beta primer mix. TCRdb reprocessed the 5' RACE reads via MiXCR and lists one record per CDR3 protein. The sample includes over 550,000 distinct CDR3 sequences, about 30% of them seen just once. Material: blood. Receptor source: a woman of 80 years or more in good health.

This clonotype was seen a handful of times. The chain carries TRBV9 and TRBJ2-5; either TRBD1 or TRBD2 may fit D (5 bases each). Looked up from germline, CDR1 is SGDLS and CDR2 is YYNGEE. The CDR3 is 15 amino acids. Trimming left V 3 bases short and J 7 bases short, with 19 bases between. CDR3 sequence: CASSAQGPGSGTQYF. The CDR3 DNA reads TGTGCCAGCAGCGCGCAGGGACCAGGGTCCGGGACCCAGTACTTC.

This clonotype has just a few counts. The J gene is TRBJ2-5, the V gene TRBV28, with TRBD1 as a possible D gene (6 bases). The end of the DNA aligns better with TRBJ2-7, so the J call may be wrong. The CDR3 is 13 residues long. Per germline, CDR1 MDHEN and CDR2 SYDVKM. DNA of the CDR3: TGTGCCAGCAGTTTTGAGGACAGCTACGAGCAGTACTTC. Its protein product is CASSFEDSYEQYF.

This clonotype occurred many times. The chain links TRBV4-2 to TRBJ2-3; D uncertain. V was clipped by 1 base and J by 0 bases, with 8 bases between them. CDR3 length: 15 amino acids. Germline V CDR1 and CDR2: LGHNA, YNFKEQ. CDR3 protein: CASSQAVGSTDTQYF. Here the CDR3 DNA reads TGTGCCAGCAGCCAAGCGGTCGGGAGCACAGATACGCAGTATTTT.

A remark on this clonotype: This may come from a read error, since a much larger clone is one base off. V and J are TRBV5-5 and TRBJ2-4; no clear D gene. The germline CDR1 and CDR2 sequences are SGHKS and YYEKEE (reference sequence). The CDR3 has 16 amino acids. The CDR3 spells CANSPGRLLAKNIQYF. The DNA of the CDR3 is TGTGCCAACAGCCCCGGACGCCTTCTAGCCAAAAACATTCAGTACTTC.

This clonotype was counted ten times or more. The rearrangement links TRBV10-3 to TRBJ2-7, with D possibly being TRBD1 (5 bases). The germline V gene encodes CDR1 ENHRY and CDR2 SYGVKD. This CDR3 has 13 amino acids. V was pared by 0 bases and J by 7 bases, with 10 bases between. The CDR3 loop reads CAISESQGGEQYF. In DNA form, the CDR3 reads TGTGCCATCAGTGAGTCGCAGGGTGGGGAGCAGTACTTC.

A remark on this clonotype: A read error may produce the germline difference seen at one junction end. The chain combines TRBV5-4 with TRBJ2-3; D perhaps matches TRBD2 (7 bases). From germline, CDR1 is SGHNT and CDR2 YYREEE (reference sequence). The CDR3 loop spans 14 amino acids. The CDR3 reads CASSEGGRTETQYF. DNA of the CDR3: TGTGCCAGCAGTGAGGGGGGGCGTACAGAGACGCAGTATTTT.

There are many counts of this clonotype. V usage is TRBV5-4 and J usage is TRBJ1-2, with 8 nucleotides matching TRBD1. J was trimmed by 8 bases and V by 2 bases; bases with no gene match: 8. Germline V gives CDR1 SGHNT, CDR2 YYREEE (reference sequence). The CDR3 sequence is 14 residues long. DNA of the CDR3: TGTGCCAGCAGCTTCCGAGGACAGGGATACGGCTACACCTTC. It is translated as CASSFRGQGYGYTF.

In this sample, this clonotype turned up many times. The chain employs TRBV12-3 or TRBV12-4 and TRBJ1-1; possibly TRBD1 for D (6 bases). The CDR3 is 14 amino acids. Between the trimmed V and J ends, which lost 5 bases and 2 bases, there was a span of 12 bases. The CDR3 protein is CASSLQGPNTEAFF. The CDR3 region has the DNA TGTGCCAGCAGTCTACAGGGTCCCAACACTGAAGCTTTCTTT.

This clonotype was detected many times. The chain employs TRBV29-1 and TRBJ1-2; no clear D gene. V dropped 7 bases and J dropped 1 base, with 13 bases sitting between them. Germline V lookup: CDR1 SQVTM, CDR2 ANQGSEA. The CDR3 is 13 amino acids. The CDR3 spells CSAAGRFNYGYTF. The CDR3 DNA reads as TGCAGCGCGGCGGGCAGGTTTAACTATGGCTACACCTTC.

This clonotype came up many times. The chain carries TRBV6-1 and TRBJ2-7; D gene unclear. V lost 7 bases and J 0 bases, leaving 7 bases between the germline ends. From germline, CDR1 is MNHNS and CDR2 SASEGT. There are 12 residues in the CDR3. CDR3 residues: CASNENSYEQYF. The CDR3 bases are TGTGCCAGCAACGAGAACTCCTACGAGCAGTACTTC.

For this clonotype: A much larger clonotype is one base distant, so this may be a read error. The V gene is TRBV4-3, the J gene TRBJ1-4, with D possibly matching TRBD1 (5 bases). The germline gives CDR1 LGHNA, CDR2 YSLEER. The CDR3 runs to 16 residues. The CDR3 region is CASSQDSAGRGEKRFF. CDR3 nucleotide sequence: TGCGCCAGCAGCCAAGATTCGGCAGGGAGGGGTGAAAAACGGTTTTTT.

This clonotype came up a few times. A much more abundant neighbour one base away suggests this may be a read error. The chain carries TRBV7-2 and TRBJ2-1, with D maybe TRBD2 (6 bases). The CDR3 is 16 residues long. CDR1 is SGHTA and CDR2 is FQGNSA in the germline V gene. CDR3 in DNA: TGTGTCAGCAGCTTAGGGACTGTCCGCTCCTACAATGAGCAGTTCTTC. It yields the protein CVSSLGTVRSYNEQFF.

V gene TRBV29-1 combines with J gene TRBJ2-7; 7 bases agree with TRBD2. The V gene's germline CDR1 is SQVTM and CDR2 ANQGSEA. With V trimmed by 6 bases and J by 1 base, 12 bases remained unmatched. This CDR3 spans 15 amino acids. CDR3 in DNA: TGCAGCGTCCTTAGCTCTAGCGGAAGGTCCTACGAGCAGTACTTC. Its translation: CSVLSSSGRSYEQYF.

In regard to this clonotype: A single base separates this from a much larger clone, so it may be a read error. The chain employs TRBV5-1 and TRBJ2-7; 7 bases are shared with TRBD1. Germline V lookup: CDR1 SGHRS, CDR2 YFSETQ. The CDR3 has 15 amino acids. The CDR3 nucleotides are TGCGCCAGCAGCTGGACAGGACAGAAATCCTGCGAGCAGTACTTC. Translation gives CASSWTGQKSCEQYF. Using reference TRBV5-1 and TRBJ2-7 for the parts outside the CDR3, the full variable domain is KAGVTQTPRYLIKTRGQQVTLSCSPISGHRSVSWYQQTPGQGLQFLFEYFSETQRNKGNFPGRFSGRQFSNSRSEMNVSTLELGDSALYLCASSWTGQKSCEQYFGPGTRLTVT.

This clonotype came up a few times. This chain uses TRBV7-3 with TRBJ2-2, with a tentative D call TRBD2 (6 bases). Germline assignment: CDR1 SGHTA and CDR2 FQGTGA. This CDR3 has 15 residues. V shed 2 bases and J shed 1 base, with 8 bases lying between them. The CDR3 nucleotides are TGTGCCAGCAGCTTAGACGGGGGGAACACCGGGGAGCTGTTTTTT. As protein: CASSLDGGNTGELFF.

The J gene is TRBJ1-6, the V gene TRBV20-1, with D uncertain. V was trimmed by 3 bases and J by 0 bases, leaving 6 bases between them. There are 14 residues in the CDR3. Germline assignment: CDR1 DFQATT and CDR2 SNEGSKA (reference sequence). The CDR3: CSARESSYNSPLHF. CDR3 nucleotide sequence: TGCAGTGCTAGGGAAAGCTCCTATAATTCACCCCTCCACTTT.

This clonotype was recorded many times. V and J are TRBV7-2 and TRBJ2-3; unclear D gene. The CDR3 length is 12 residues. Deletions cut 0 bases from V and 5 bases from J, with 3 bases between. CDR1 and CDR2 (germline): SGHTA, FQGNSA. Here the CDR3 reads CASSLAVDTQYF. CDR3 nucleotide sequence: TGTGCCAGCAGCTTAGCTGTAGATACGCAGTATTTT.

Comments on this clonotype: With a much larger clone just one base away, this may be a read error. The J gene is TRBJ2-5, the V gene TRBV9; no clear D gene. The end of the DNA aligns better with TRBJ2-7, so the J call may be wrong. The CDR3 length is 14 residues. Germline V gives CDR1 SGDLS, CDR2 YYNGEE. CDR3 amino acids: CASSVQQKGYEQYF. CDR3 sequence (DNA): TGTGCCAGCAGCGTCCAACAGAAAGGCTACGAGCAGTACTTC.

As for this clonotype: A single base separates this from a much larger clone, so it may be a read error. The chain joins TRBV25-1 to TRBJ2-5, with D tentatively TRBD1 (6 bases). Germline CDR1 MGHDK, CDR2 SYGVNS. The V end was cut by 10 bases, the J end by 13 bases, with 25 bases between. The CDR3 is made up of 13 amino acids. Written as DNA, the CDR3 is TGTGCCACCTCGAACAGGGTGCCCTACGAGCGGTACTTC. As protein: CATSNRVPYERYF.

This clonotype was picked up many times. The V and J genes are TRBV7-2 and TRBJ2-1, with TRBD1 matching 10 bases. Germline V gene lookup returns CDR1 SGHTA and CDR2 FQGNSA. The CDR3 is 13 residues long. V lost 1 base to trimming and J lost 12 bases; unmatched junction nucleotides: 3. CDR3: CASSLGRTGGQFF. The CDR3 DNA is TGTGCCAGCAGCTTAGGTCGGACAGGGGGGCAGTTCTTC.

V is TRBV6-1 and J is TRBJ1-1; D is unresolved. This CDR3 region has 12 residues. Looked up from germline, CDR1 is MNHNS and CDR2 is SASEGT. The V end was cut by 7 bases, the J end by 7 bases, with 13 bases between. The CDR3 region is CASIRSSSEAFF. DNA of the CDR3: TGTGCCAGCATCCGTAGTTCTAGTGAAGCTTTCTTT.

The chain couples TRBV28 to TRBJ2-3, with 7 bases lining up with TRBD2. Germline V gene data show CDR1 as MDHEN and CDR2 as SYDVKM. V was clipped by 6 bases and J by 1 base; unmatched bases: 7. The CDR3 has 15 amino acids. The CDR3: CASRGRGSGTDTQYF. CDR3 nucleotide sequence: TGTGCCAGCAGGGGGCGGGGGTCTGGCACAGATACGCAGTATTTT.

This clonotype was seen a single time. CDR3: CATSRALGLTDTQYF. DNA of the CDR3: TGTGCCACCAGCAGAGCGCTCGGGCTTACAGATACGCAGTATTTT. This chain joins TRBV15 and TRBJ2-3, with unresolved D. This CDR3 region has 15 residues. V gave up 1 base and J gave up 3 bases, with 11 bases separating them. Germline loops: CDR1 LNHNV, CDR2 YYDKDF (reference sequence).

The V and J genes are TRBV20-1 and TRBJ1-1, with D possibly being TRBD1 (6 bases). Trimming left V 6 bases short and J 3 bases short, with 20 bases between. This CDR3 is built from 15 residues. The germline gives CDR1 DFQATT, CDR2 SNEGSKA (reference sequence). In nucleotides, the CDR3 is TGCAGTGCGCAAGCGGGGGGCGCGTACGACACTGAAGCTTTCTTT. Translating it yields CSAQAGGAYDTEAFF.

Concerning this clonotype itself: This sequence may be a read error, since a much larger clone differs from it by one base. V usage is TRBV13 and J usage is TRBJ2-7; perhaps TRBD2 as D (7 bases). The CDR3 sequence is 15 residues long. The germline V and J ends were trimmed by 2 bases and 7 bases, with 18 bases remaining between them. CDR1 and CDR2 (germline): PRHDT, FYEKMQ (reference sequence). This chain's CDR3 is CASSLRGALHNEQYF. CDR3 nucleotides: TGTGCCAGCAGCTTACGGGGGGCGCTTCACAATGAGCAGTACTTC.

The CDR3 is CASSPGVDGQPQHF. The CDR3 nucleotides are TGTGCCAGCAGCCCCGGGGTCGATGGTCAGCCCCAGCATTTT. The chain recombines TRBV11-2 with TRBJ1-5, with no clear D. CDR1 SGHAT and CDR2 FQNNGV come from the germline V gene. The CDR3 spans 14 residues. V gave up 5 bases and J gave up 6 bases, with 14 bases separating them.

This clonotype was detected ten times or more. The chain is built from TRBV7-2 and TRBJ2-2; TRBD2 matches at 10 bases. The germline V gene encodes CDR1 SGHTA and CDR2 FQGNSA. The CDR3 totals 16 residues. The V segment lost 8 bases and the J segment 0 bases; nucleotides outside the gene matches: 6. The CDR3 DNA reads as TGTGCCAGCCCCACTAGCGGGGCAACGAACACCGGGGAGCTGTTTTTT. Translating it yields CASPTSGATNTGELFF.

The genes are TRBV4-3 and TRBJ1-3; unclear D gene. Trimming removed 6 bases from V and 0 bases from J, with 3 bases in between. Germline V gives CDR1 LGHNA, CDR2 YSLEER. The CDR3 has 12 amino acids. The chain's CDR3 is CASSHSGNTIYF. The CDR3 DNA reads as TGCGCCAGCAGTCACTCTGGAAACACCATATATTTT.